This T cell receptor (beta chain) emerged from a study of shared clonotypes between healthy human individuals. This CDR3 region has 12 residues. Germline values: CDR1 GTSNPN, CDR2 SVGIG (reference sequence). Trimming took off 5 bases at V and 6 bases at J, with 12 bases between the two ends. Assay used: immunoSEQ multiplex PCR; TCRdb lists only in-frame clones, some missing. This sample has about 2 million clones, with about 95% found just once. Naive CD8 cells were CD45RO-negative, positively selected for CCR7, excluding terminally differentiated effector memory CD45RA+ cells. The TCR was taken from a man aged 18 to 29 in good health. Sequencing input: naive CD8+ T cells sorted from blood. The V gene is TRBV30, the J gene TRBJ2-3; weak D call: TRBD1 (5 bases). The CDR3 sequence is CAWDGASDTQYF. The CDR3 DNA reads TGTGCCTGGGATGGGGCTTCGGATACGCAGTATTTT.